Listed here is a single T cell receptor (beta chain). This sample stems from a study of blood T cell repertoires in COVID-19. About the research overall: COVID-19 samples collected from the United States, Italy and Spain covered acute and convalescent phases. T cells, B-cell-depleted T cells, or PBMCs supplied cDNA or gDNA.

The germline V gene has CDR1 SEHNR and CDR2 FQNEAQ (reference sequence). The CDR3 contains 14 residues. Trimming stripped 3 bases from V and 5 bases from J, with 11 bases between. In the original processing: Amplification of reference gene primers provided the estimated nucleated cell counts. Only in-frame clones appear in the TCRdb table, and some are missing; sequencing was by immunoSEQ multiplex PCR. V, J and clone size are those of that table, while D and trimming were read from the DNA. This sample has under 200,000 clones, with about 85% found just once. The receptor was isolated from a man between 65 and 80 years old with active or convalescent COVID-19. The sequencing sample was made of peripheral blood. V is TRBV7-9 and J is TRBJ1-5; no definite D call. The CDR3 protein is CASSFPGSDQPQHF. In DNA, the CDR3 is TGTGCCAGCAGCTTCCCAGGATCGGATCAGCCCCAGCATTTT. The whole variable domain, filled in from reference TRBV7-9 and TRBJ1-5, reads DTGVSQNPRHKITKRGQNVTFRCDPISEHNRLYWYRQTLGQGPEFLTYFQNEAQLEKSRLLSDRFSAERPKGSFSTLEIQRTEQGDSAMYLCASSFPGSDQPQHFGDGTRLSIL.